The source of this TCR beta chain is a study of Graves' ophthalmopathy and Graves' hyperthyroidism. Study-level findings and limits: Most expanded clonotypes in thyroid above 0.001 frequency also showed up in blood.

Pregnancy or lactation, uncontrolled infections and other autoimmune diseases were grounds for excluding patients. Sampling around 9.8 ml of fresh peripheral blood provided the PBMCs. This clonotype was seen repeatedly, ten times or more. Antigen unknown. Beta-chain TCR CDR3 regions were amplified from RNA transcripts. RT-PCR was first run with HTBI primers, then multiplex PCR in a second round. From the multiplex PCR reads, TCRdb called clonotypes with MiXCR, one entry per CDR3 protein. The sample has roughly 410,000 distinct CDR3 sequences, over 15% seen once; the top ten hold about 7%. CDR3 length: 13 residues. Per the germline V gene, CDR1 is DFQATT and CDR2 is SNEGSKA (reference sequence). The junction had 8 bases not matched to a gene; V was cut back by 6 bases and J by 4 bases.

The J gene is TRBJ2-5, the V gene TRBV20-1, with 7 bases that match TRBD2. The specimen sequenced was peripheral blood. The source of this sequence is a woman in her late teens or twenties with stable Graves' hyperthyroidism. In nucleotides, the CDR3 is TGCAGTGCCGCCGGCCCGGGGGGAGAGACCCAGTACTTC. As protein: CSAAGPGGETQYF.